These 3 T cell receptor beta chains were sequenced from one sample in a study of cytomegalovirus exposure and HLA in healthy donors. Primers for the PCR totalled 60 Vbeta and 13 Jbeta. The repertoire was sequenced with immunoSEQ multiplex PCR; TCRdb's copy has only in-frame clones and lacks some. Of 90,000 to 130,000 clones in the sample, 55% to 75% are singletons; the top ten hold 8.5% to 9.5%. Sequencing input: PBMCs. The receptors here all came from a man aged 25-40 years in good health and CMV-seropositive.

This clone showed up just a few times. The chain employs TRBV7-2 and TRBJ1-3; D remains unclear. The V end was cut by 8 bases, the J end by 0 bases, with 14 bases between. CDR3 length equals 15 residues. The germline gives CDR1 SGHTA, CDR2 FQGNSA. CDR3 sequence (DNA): TGTGCCAGCTACCCACTCGGAGGCTCTGGAAACACCATATATTTT. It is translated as CASYPLGGSGNTIYF.

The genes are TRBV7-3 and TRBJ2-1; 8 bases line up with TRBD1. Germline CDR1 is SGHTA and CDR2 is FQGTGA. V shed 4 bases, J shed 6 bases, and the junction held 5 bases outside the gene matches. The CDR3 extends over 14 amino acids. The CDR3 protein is CASSSNGQGNEQFF. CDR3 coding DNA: TGTGCCAGCAGCTCCAACGGACAGGGCAATGAGCAGTTCTTC.

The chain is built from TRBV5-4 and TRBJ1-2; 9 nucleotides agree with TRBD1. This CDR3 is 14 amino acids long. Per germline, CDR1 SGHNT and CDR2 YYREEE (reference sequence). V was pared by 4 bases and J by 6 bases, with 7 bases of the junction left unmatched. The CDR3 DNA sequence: TGTGCCAGCAGCATCGTGGGACAGGGTAATGGCTACACCTTC. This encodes CASSIVGQGNGYTF.